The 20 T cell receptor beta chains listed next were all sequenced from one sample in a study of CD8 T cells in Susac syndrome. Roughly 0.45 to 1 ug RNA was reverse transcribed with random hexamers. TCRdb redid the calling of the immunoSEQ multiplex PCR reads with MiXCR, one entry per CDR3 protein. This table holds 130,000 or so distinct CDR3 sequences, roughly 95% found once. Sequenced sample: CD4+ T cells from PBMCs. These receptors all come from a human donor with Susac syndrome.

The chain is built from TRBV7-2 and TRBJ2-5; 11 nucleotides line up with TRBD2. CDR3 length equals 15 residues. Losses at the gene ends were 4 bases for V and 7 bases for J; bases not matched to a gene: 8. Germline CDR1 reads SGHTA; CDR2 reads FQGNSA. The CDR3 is CASSSLPGTSGTQYF. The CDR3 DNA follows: TGTGCCAGCAGCTCCCTACCCGGGACTAGCGGGACCCAGTACTTC.

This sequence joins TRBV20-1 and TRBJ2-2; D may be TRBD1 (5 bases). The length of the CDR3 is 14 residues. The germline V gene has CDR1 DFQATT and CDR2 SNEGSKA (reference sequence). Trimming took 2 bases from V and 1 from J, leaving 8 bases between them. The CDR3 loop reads CSARRQMNTGELFF. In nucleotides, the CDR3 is TGCAGTGCTAGAAGACAGATGAACACCGGGGAGCTGTTTTTT.

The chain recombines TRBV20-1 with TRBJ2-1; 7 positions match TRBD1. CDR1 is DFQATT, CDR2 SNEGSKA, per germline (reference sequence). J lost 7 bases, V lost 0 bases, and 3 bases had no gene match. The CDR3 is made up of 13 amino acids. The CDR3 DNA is TGCAGTGCTAGAGACCAGGGGGTTAATGAGCAGTTCTTC. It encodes CSARDQGVNEQFF.

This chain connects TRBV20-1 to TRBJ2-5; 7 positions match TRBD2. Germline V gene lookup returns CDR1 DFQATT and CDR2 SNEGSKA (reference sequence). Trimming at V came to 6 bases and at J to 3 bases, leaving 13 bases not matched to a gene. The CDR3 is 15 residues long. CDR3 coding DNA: TGCAGTGCCCCCTTGGGGGTAGCGGGTAAAGAGACCCAGTACTTC. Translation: CSAPLGVAGKETQYF.

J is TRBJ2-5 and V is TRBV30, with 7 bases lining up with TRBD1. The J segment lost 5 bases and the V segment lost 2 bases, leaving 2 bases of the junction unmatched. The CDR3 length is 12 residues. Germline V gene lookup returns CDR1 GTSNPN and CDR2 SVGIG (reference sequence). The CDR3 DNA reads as TGTGCCTGGAGTCCGACAGGGGAGACCCAGTACTTC. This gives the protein CAWSPTGETQYF. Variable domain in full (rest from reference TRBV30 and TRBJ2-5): SQTIHQWPATLVQPVGSPLSLECTVEGTSNPNLYWYRQAAGRGLQLLFYSVGIGQISSEVPQNLSASRPQDRQFILSSKKLLLSDSGFYLCAWSPTGETQYFGPGTRLLVL.

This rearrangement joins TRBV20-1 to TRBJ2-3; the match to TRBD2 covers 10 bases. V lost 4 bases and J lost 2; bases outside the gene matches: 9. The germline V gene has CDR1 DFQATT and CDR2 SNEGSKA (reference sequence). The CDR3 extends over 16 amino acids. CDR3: CSATPRTSGDTDTQYF. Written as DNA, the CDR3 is TGCAGTGCTACCCCCCGGACTAGCGGAGACACAGATACGCAGTATTTT.

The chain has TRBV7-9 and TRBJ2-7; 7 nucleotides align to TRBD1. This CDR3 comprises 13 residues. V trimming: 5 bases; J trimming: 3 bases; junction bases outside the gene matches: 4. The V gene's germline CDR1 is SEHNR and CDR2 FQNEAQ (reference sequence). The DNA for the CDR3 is TGTGCCAGCAGCCGGGACAGCTTCTACGAGCAGTACTTC. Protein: CASSRDSFYEQYF.

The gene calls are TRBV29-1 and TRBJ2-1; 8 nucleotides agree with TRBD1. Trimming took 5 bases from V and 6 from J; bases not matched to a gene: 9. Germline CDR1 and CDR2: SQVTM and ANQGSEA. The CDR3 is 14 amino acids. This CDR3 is CSVPGTGRFNEQFF. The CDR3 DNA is TGCAGCGTTCCCGGGACAGGAAGATTCAATGAGCAGTTCTTC.

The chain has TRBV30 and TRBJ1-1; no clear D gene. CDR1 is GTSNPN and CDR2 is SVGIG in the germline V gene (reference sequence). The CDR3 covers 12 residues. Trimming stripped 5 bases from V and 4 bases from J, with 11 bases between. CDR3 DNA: TGTGCCTGGGGTAGACCTTTCACTGAAGCTTTCTTT. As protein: CAWGRPFTEAFF.

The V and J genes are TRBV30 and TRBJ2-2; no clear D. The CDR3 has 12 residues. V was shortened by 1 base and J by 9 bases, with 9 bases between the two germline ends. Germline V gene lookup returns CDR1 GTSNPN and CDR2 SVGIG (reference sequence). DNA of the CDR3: TGTGCCTGGAGTGACAGAATCCGGGAGCTGTTTTTT. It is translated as CAWSDRIRELFF. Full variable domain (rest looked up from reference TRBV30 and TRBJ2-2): SQTIHQWPATLVQPVGSPLSLECTVEGTSNPNLYWYRQAAGRGLQLLFYSVGIGQISSEVPQNLSASRPQDRQFILSSKKLLLSDSGFYLCAWSDRIRELFFGEGSRLTVL.

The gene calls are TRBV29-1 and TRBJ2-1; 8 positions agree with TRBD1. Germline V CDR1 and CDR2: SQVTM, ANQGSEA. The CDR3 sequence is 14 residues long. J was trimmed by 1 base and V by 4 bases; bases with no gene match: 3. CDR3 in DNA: TGCAGCGTTGGGACAGGGATATCCTACAATGAGCAGTTCTTC. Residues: CSVGTGISYNEQFF.

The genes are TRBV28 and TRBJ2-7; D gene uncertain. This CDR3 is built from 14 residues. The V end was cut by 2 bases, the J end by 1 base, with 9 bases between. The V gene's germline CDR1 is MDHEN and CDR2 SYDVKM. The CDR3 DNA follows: TGTGCCAGCAGTTTACGTGGCGGATCCTACGAGCAGTACTTC. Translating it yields CASSLRGGSYEQYF.

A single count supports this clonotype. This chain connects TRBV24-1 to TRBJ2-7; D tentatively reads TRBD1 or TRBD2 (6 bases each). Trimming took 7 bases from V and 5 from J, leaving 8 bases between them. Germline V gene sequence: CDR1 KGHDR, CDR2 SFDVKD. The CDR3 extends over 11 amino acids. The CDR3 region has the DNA TGTGCCACCAGGAGGGGGGACGAGCAGTACTTC. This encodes CATRRGDEQYF.

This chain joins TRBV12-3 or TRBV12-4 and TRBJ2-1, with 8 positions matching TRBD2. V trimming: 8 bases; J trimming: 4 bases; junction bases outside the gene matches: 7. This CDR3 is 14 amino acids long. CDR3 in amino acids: CASSSTSGYNEQFF. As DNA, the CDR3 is TGTGCCAGCTCGAGCACTAGCGGATACAATGAGCAGTTCTTC.

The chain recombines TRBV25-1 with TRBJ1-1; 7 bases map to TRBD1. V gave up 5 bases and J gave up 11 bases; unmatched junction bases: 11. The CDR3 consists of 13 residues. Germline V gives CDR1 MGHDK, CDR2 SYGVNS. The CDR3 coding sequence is TGTGCCAGCAGTCAGATACAGGGGAGTAAGGCTTTCTTT. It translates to CASSQIQGSKAFF.

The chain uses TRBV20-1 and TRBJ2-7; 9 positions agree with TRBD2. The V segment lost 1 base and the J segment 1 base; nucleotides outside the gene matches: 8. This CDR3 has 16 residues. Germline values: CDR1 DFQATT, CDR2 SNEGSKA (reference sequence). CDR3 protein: CSARAKASGKSYEQYF. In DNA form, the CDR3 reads TGCAGTGCTAGAGCCAAGGCTAGCGGGAAATCCTACGAGCAGTACTTC.

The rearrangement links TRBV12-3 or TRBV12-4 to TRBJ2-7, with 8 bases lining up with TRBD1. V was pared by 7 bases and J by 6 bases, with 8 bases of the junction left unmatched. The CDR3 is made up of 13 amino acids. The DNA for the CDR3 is TGTGCCAGCAACCAAAGGACAGGGAGCGAGCAGTACTTC. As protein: CASNQRTGSEQYF.

This chain's CDR3 is CASSIVGTSGSRRYNEQFF. Here the CDR3 DNA reads TGTGCCAGTAGTATAGTTGGGACTAGCGGGAGTAGGAGGTACAATGAGCAGTTCTTC. The V and J genes are TRBV19 and TRBJ2-1; 14 bases fit TRBD2. V was clipped by 1 base and J by 4 bases; unmatched bases: 9. This CDR3 region has 19 residues. CDR1 is LNHDA and CDR2 is SQIVND in the germline V gene (reference sequence). Combining the CDR3 with reference TRBV19 and TRBJ2-1 gives the whole variable domain DGGITQSPKYLFRKEGQNVTLSCEQNLNHDAMYWYRQDPGQGLRLIYYSQIVNDFQKGDIAEGYSVSREKKESFPLTVTSAQKNPTAFYLCASSIVGTSGSRRYNEQFFGPGTRLTVL.

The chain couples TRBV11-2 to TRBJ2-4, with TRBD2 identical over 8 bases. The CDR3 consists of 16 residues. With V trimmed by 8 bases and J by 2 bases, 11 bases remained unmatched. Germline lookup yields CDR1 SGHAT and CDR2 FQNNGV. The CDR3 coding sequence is TGTGCCAGCGGGTTCGAGGCGGGGGGCCCCAAAAACATTCAGTACTTC. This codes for CASGFEAGGPKNIQYF.

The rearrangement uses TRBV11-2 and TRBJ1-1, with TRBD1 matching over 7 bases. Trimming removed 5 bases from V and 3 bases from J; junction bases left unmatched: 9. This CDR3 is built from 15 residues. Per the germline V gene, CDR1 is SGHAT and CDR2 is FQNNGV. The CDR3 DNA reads TGTGCCAGCAGCCCGGGACAGTTTCGGGACACTGAAGCTTTCTTT. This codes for CASSPGQFRDTEAFF.